This T cell receptor beta chain was captured in a study of blood T cell repertoires in COVID-19 (dated by TCRdb to the early 2020s). Broadly, across the study: Collaborator samples came from the United States, Italy and Spain and covered acute and convalescent phases of COVID-19. The material from the prospective study consisted of cDNA or gDNA derived from T cells, B-cell-depleted T cells, or PBMCs. Subjects who had been exposed to COVID-19, were actively infected with it, or had recovered from it provided the deeply sampled blood TCRbeta repertoires that made up the dataset. The repertoires were released in a freely available public database meant as a resource for research on the immune response to SARS-CoV-2. Samples came from the ongoing ImmuneRACE study (first 160 participants) plus 1,254 subjects from 6 global collaborators. Sample metadata almost always included a de-identified subject ID, COVID-19 status, age in years and sex. Where available, HLA class I and class II types were taken from metadata supplied by the sample provider and were not determined by assay-based typing. Summary of the overall study and its limitations: The amount of clinical and demographic metadata varied by source and participant and was provided uncurated.

To note about this clone: This receptor's antigen is unknown. Per-base quality was not reported, and no clone a single base away is much larger than it.

TCRbeta CDR3 regions were amplified from genomic DNA using the immunoSEQ Assay, a bias-controlled multiplex PCR. From the authors' description of their analysis: Nucleated cell counts per sample were estimated from amplification of reference gene primers within the assay. To quantify the absolute abundance of each unique TCRbeta CDR3 rearrangement, sequence reads were collapsed and filtered. For each sample, productive Simpson clonality was calculated as the square root of Simpson's diversity index over productive rearrangements. TCRdb limited this immuneACCESS table to in-frame rearrangements with V and J called. A share of clones is missing; checked studies link under half to unresolved V genes, and the rest is unexplained. That table gives V, J and clone size, and the DNA gave D and trimming. In this sample the table shows roughly 200,000 clones, 90% of which occur a single time. Jointly, the top ten make up less than 0.7% of the sample.

V loses 6 bases at its end and J loses 5 bases; junction bases beyond the gene matches: 10. Counted from cysteine to phenylalanine, this CDR3 has 15 amino acids. The only DNA kept is the CDR3, 45 bases in frame from the first base. The germline V gene yields SGHTA for CDR1 and FQGNSA for CDR2. The collaborating institutions used their own protocols to collect whole blood in K2EDTA tubes. Collaborator samples were shipped for TCRbeta analysis as frozen whole blood, isolated PBMCs, or DNA extracted from either sample type. This TCR was recovered from a man aged 45-60 years with acute or convalescent COVID-19. Sequences were obtained from peripheral blood. This chain joins TRBV7-2 to TRBJ1-1; TRBD1 agrees with 9 junctional bases. The sequence in DNA is TGTGCCAGCAGAGGTAAGACAGGGGGAAGGACTGAAGCTTTCTTT. Translated, it reads CASRGKTGGRTEAFF.